This T cell receptor beta chain came from a study of T cell responses to AZD1222 COVID-19 vaccine. Turning to this clone: The antigen is undetermined.

Assay: immunoSEQ multiplex PCR; the TCRdb copy retains only in-frame clones and omits some. Of roughly 150,000 clones in the sample, approximately 90% are singletons; the top ten hold 1.9%. Pooled samples include second doses given at about 4 or 12 weeks. CDR3 size: 14 residues. Germline CDR1 and CDR2: MNHEY and SMNVEV (reference sequence). Trimming removed 3 bases from V and 4 bases from J, with 12 bases in between. The study's findings and limits: Two doses of AZD1222 preceded a rise in Spike-specific TCR breadth and depth.

The clonotype originates from an adult who received the AZD1222 COVID-19 vaccine. This rearrangement joins TRBV27 to TRBJ2-5; D call uncertain. The sample in question was peripheral blood, obtained 28 days after the second AZD1222 dose. The CDR3 DNA follows: TGTGCCAGCAGTTTGGCGGCTATACGAGAGACCCAGTACTTC. Translated, it gives CASSLAAIRETQYF.